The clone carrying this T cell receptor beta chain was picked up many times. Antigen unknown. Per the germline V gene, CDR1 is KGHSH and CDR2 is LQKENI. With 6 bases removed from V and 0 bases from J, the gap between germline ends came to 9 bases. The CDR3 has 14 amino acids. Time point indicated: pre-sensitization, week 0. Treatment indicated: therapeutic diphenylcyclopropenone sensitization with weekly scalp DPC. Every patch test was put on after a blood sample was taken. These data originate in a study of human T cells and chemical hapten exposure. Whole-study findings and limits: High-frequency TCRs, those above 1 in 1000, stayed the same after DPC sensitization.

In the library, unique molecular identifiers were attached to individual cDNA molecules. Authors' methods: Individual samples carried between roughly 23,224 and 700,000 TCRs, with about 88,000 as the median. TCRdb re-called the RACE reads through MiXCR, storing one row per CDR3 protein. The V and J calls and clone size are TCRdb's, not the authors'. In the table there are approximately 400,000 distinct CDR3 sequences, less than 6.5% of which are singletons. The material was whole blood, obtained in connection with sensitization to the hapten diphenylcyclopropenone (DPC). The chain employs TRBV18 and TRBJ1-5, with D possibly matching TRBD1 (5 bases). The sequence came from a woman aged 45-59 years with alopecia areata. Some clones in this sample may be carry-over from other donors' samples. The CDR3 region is CASSPDSSNQPQHF. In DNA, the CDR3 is TGTGCCAGCTCGCCTGACAGTAGCAATCAGCCCCAGCATTTT. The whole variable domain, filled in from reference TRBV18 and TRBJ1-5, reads NAGVMQNPRHLVRRRGQEARLRCSPMKGHSHVYWYRQLPEEGLKFMVYLQKENIIDESGMPKERFSAEFPKEGPSILRIQQVVRGDSAAYFCASSPDSSNQPQHFGDGTRLSIL.